Listed below are T cell receptor beta chains from one sample, sequenced in a study of blood T cells in healthy people across ages. TCRdb re-derived calls from the 5' RACE reads in MiXCR, one entry per CDR3 protein. This sample has more than 800,000 distinct CDR3 sequences, with around 30% found just once. Material: blood. These receptor sequences come from a woman aged 80 or over in good health. CDR3s include the opening cysteine and the closing phenylalanine or tryptophan. A D gene is named only where the DNA matches it firmly. Clone size appears in some rows only: once, few, many, or a class for an expanded clone.

d_gene	j_gene	abundance	v_gene	CDR3nt	CDR3aa
TRBD1	TRBJ2-7	.	TRBV6-2/TRBV6-3	TGTGCCAGCAGATTCGGACAGGCCGAGCAGTACTTC	CASRFGQAEQYF
.	TRBJ1-6	many	TRBV3-1	TGTGCCAGCAGCCAAGGGACAGCCATTCCCTATAATTCACCCCTCCACTTT	CASSQGTAIPYNSPLHF
TRBD2	TRBJ2-1	many	TRBV15	TGTGCCACCAGCAGAGCTAGCGGGGGGCCGTGGGAGCAGTTCTTC	CATSRASGGPWEQFF
TRBD1	TRBJ1-5	.	TRBV6-2/TRBV6-3	TGTGCCAGCAGTTACCAACTAAGACAGGGAGACAATCAGCCCCAGCATTTT	CASSYQLRQGDNQPQHF
TRBD1	TRBJ1-1	.	TRBV28	TGTGCCAGCAGTGAGACAGGGGGCGTAGCTGAAGCTTTCTTT	CASSETGGVAEAFF
TRBD1	TRBJ2-3	.	TRBV5-1	TGCGCCAGCAGCTTGGCCGGGACAGGGTTTAATACAGATACGCAGTATTTT	CASSLAGTGFNTDTQYF
TRBD2	TRBJ2-1	.	TRBV7-9	TGTGCCAGCAGCCCAGGGACTAGCGGGGGGGATGAGCAGTTCTTC	CASSPGTSGGDEQFF
.	TRBJ2-7	many	TRBV20-1	TGCAGTGCTCCCAAAGGGAGCTCCTACGAGCAGTACTTC	CSAPKGSSYEQYF
.	TRBJ2-4	once	TRBV2	TGTGCCAGCAGTGAAAAAATCATTCAGTACTTC	CASSEKIIQYF
.	TRBJ1-2	many	TRBV20-1	TGCAGTGCTAGTCAACAGTTTGGAGATGGCTACACCTTC	CSASQQFGDGYTF
.	TRBJ2-5	.	TRBV7-2	TGTGCCAGCAGCCGAGACCCGCGGGCAGAGACCCAGTACTTC	CASSRDPRAETQYF
.	TRBJ2-2	.	TRBV12-3/TRBV12-4	TGTGCCAGCAGTTTCCGGGACACTCGGCCCTCGAACACCGGGGAGCTGTTTTTT	CASSFRDTRPSNTGELFF
.	TRBJ1-3	.	TRBV12-3/TRBV12-4	TGTGCCAGCAGTTTAGGACACTCTGGAAACACCATATATTTT	CASSLGHSGNTIYF
TRBD2	TRBJ2-7	few	TRBV11-2	TGTGTCAGCAGCTTAGCGGGGTTGTGGCAGTACTTC	CVSSLAGLWQYF
TRBD2	TRBJ2-1	.	TRBV2	TGTGCCAGCGGACGGACTAGCGGTTCCTACAATGAGCAGTTCTTC	CASGRTSGSYNEQFF
TRBD2	TRBJ2-4	many	TRBV11-2	TGTGCCAGCAGCTATCGCGGGGGGGCCGGAACCAAAAACATTCAGTACTTC	CASSYRGGAGTKNIQYF
.	TRBJ1-2	few	TRBV7-2	TGTGCCAGCAGCTCCCGGGCTCCAAGTACAAGTGGCTACACCTTC	CASSSRAPSTSGYTF
.	TRBJ1-2	many	TRBV9	TGTGCCAGCAGCCCTCGCCTCTATGGCTACACCTTC	CASSPRLYGYTF
TRBD1	TRBJ2-5	many	TRBV6-5	TGTGCCAGCAGTTACTTCGACAGGGGAGGGACCCAGTACTTC	CASSYFDRGGTQYF
.	TRBJ1-1	.	TRBV20-1	TGCAGTGCTAGTGCAACAGGGCCCCTGAACACTGAAGCTTTCTTT	CSASATGPLNTEAFF
TRBD1	TRBJ2-7	.	TRBV7-9	TGTGCCAGCAGCTTCCGTCGCCGACAGGGGTTCGACGAGCAGTACTTC	CASSFRRRQGFDEQYF
TRBD2	TRBJ2-5	few	TRBV20-1	TGCAGTGCTAGAGGTTTGGGGACTAGCGTGACGACCCAGTACTTC	CSARGLGTSVTTQYF
.	TRBJ2-7	once	TRBV3-1	TGTGCCAGCAGCCAAACCAGGGGAGCCTACGAGCAGTACTTC	CASSQTRGAYEQYF
TRBD1	TRBJ2-7	many	TRBV20-1	TGCAGTGCTAATCCGGGACAGGGTCTCACCTACGAGCAGTACTTC	CSANPGQGLTYEQYF
TRBD1	TRBJ2-1	many	TRBV7-2	TGTGCCAGCAGCCTCTACAGGGGCTACAATGAGCAGTTCTTC	CASSLYRGYNEQFF
TRBD2	TRBJ2-7	many	TRBV20-1	TGCAGTGCTCTTCCGTCTAGCGGGGGATACGAGCAGTACTTC	CSALPSSGGYEQYF
TRBD2	TRBJ2-1	.	TRBV7-6	TGTGCCAGCAGCCCAATGCGACTAGCCAGGGAGCAGTTCTTC	CASSPMRLAREQFF
.	TRBJ2-5	many	TRBV6-2/TRBV6-3	TGTGCCAGCAGTCAGAACCCCTCTGGCCTGGGGGAGACCCAGTACTTC	CASSQNPSGLGETQYF
TRBD1	TRBJ1-5	few	TRBV6-1	TGTGCCAGCATCAGGACAGGGGCGGAGAATCAGCCCCAGCATTTT	CASIRTGAENQPQHF
.	TRBJ1-5	.	TRBV7-2	TGTGCCAGCAGCAAACTGACTTATAGCAATCAGCCCCAGCATTTT	CASSKLTYSNQPQHF
TRBD1	TRBJ1-2	.	TRBV10-3	TGTGCCATCAGTGATTGGGGCCCCTCCGGGACAGCGACCGGCTATGGCTACACCTTC	CAISDWGPSGTATGYGYTF
.	TRBJ1-2	many	TRBV4-3	TGCGCCAGCAGCCAAGATCCGGGGGATAGGTGCACCTTC	CASSQDPGDRCTF
.	TRBJ2-5	many	TRBV11-2	TGTGCCAGCAGCTTGTCTAGTATGAAGACCCAGTACTTC	CASSLSSMKTQYF
TRBD1	TRBJ1-5	few	TRBV7-2	TGTGCCAGCAGCTTACAGGGGGCGCTTAATCAGCCCCAGCATTTT	CASSLQGALNQPQHF
.	TRBJ1-2	many	TRBV29-1	TGCAGCGGAAAAACCGAGAACTATGGCTACACCTTC	CSGKTENYGYTF
.	TRBJ2-4	.	TRBV27	TGTGCCAGCAGTCGACTAACGGGGGGCCCAAACATTCAGTACTTC	CASSRLTGGPNIQYF
.	TRBJ1-5	many	TRBV5-1	TGCGCCAGCAGCTTGGGGCACAATAGCAATCAGCCCCAGCATTTT	CASSLGHNSNQPQHF
.	TRBJ2-3	.	TRBV20-1	TGCAGTGCCCCGTCCGGGAGCACAGATACGCAGTATTTT	CSAPSGSTDTQYF
.	TRBJ1-1	.	TRBV14	TGTGTCAGCAGCCCTAATCGCCTGAACACTGAAGCTTTCTTT	CVSSPNRLNTEAFF
.	TRBJ2-2	.	TRBV6-2/TRBV6-3	TGTGCCAGCAGTTACTCGGCCAGGAGGGGGGAGCTGTTTTTT	CASSYSARRGELFF
TRBD2	TRBJ2-7	many	TRBV5-1	TGCGCCAGCAGCCCCCGGGGGACTAGCGGGGGTGTTTACGAGCAGTACTTC	CASSPRGTSGGVYEQYF
TRBD1	TRBJ1-6	many	TRBV4-3	TGCGCCAGTAGGGACAGCCACAGCTCCTATAATTCACCCCTCCACTTT	CASRDSHSSYNSPLHF
.	TRBJ1-5	.	TRBV6-2/TRBV6-3	TGTGCCAGCAGTTACTCTCCGGCCACAAAGGGGAATCAGCCCCAGCATTTT	CASSYSPATKGNQPQHF
TRBD2	TRBJ2-7	many	TRBV29-1	TGCAGCGTTGATAGCGGGGGCGCATACGAGCAGTACTTC	CSVDSGGAYEQYF
TRBD1	TRBJ2-1	once	TRBV7-8	TGTGCCAGCAGCCCCGGGACAGGGGGCTTCTATGAGCAGTTCTTC	CASSPGTGGFYEQFF
.	TRBJ2-7	many	TRBV20-1	TGCAGTGCTATTGCTGCCCCCAACTACTACGAGCAGTACTTC	CSAIAAPNYYEQYF
TRBD2	TRBJ2-3	.	TRBV5-1	TGCGCCAGCAGTTCCGGACTAGCCTCGCTAAATACGCAGTATTTT	CASSSGLASLNTQYF
.	TRBJ1-1	once	TRBV4-2	TGTGCCAGCAGCCTACCGACGGTGAACACTGAAGCTTTCTTT	CASSLPTVNTEAFF
.	TRBJ2-7	.	TRBV18	TGTGCCAGCTCACCACTCTTCGAGGGTGGCGAGCAGTACTTC	CASSPLFEGGEQYF
TRBD1	TRBJ2-7	.	TRBV20-1	TGCAGTGCAAACCGGGACAGGGGGCTTAGGTACGCCGAGCAGTACTTC	CSANRDRGLRYAEQYF
TRBD2	TRBJ2-7	.	TRBV2	TGCGCCAGCAGCAGGACTAGCGGGGGCTCCCTAGCCAAAAACATTCGGTACTTC	CASSRTSGGSLAKNIRYF
.	TRBJ2-7	.	TRBV6-1	TGTGCCAGCAGTGATCAGGAAAACTACGAGCAGTACTTC	CASSDQENYEQYF
.	TRBJ2-7	few	TRBV28	TGTGCCAGCAAAGCAGGGGCGTCCAGGGGCGACGAGCAGTACTTC	CASKAGASRGDEQYF
.	TRBJ2-5	many	TRBV11-3	TGTGCCAGCAGCTTAGCAGGGATCAGAGGAGAGACCCAGTACTTC	CASSLAGIRGETQYF
TRBD2	TRBJ2-5	few	TRBV3-1	TGTGCCTGCAGCATTCGGGGAGGGTCGCGGGAGACCCAGTACTTC	CACSIRGGSRETQYF
TRBD1	TRBJ2-7	.	TRBV20-1	TGCAGTGCTCCAGGTGGGACAGGGGCCTACAATGAGCAGTACTTC	CSAPGGTGAYNEQYF
.	TRBJ2-5	many	TRBV12-3/TRBV12-4	TGTGCCAGCAAAACGGCGGGGAGAGGAGAAACCCAGTACTTC	CASKTAGRGETQYF
TRBD2	TRBJ2-7	.	TRBV12-3/TRBV12-4	TGTGCCAGCAGTTCTCTAGCGGGAGCCCCCGAGCAGTACTTC	CASSSLAGAPEQYF
TRBD2	TRBJ2-1	few	TRBV5-6	TGTGCCAGCAGCTTGCGTACTAGCGGGAGGGACGCCTACAATGAGCAGTTCTTC	CASSLRTSGRDAYNEQFF
.	TRBJ2-3	.	TRBV12-3/TRBV12-4	TGTGCAAGCAGCCCAGACTCCACAGTGAGCACAGATACGCAGTATTTT	CASSPDSTVSTDTQYF